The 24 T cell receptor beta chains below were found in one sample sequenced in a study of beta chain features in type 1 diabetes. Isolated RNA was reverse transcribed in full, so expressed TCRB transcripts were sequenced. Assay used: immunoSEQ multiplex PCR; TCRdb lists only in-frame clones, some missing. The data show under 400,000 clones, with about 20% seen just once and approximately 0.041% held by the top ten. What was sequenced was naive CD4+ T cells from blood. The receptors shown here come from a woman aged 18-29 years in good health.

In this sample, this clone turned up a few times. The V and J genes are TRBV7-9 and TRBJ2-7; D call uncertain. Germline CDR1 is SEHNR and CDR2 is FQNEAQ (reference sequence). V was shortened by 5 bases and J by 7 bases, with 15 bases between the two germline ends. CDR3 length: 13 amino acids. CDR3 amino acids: CASSDFGVREQYF. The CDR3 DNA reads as TGTGCCAGCAGCGACTTCGGAGTGAGAGAGCAGTACTTC.

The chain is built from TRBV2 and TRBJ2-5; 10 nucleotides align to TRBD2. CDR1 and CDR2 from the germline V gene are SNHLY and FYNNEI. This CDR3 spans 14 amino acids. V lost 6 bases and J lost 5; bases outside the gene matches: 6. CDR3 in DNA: TGTGCCAGCAGAAGCGGGGGGGCCCTTGAGACCCAGTACTTC. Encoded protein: CASRSGGALETQYF.

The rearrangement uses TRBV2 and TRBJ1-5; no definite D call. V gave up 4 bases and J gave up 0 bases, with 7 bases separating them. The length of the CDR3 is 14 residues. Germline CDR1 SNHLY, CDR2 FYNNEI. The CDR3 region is CASSVAASNQPQHF. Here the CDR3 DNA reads TGTGCCAGCAGTGTAGCAGCTAGCAATCAGCCCCAGCATTTT.

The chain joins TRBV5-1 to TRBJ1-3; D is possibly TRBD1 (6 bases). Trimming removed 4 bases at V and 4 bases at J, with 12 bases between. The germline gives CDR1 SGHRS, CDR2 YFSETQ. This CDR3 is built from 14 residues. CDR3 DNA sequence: TGCGCCAGCAGCCAGGACAGCATAGGAAACACCATATATTTT. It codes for CASSQDSIGNTIYF.

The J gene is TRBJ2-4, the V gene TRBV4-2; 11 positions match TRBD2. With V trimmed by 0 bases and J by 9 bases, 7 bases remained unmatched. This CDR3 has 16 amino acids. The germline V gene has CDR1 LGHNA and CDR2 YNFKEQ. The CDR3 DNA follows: TGTGCCAGCAGCCAAGATCGCGGTAGCGGGGGGGGCATTCAGTACTTC. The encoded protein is CASSQDRGSGGGIQYF.

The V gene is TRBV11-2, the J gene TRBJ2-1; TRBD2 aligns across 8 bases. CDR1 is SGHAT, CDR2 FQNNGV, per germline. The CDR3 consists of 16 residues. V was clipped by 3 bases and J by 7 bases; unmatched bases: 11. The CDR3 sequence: CASSLGSGGVLNEQFF. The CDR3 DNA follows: TGTGCCAGCAGCTTGGGGAGCGGGGGAGTCTTGAATGAGCAGTTCTTC.

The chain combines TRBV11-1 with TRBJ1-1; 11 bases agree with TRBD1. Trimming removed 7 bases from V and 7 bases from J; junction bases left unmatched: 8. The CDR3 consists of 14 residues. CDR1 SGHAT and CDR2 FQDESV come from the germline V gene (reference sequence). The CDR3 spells CASTSDRGPLEAFF. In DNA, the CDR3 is TGTGCCAGCACTTCGGACAGGGGGCCTCTTGAAGCTTTCTTT.

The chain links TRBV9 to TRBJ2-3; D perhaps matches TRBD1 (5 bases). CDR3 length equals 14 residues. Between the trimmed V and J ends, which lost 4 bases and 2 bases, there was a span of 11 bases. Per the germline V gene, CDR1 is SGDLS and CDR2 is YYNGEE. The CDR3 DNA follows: TGTGCCAGCAGCAAACAGGAACCCACAGATACGCAGTATTTT. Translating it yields CASSKQEPTDTQYF. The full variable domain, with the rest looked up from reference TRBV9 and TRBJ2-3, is DSGVTQTPKHLITATGQRVTLRCSPRSGDLSVYWYQQSLDQGLQFLIQYYNGEERAKGNILERFSAQQFPDLHSELNLSSLELGDSALYFCASSKQEPTDTQYFGPGTRLTVL.

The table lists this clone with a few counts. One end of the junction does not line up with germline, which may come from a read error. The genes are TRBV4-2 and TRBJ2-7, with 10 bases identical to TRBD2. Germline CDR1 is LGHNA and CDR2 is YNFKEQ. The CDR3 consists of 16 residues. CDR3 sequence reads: CASRQEEASGSYEQYF. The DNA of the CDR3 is TGTGCCAGCAGACAAGAAGAGGCTAGCGGGAGCTACGAGCAGTACTTC.

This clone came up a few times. CDR3 region: CASSVTGQGYEQYF. DNA of the CDR3: TGCGCCAGCAGCGTTACGGGACAGGGCTACGAGCAGTACTTC. J is TRBJ2-7 and V is TRBV5-1, with 9 bases identical to TRBD1. Germline CDR1 is SGHRS and CDR2 is YFSETQ. V gave up 4 bases and J gave up 3 bases; unmatched junction bases: 5. The CDR3 is made up of 14 amino acids.

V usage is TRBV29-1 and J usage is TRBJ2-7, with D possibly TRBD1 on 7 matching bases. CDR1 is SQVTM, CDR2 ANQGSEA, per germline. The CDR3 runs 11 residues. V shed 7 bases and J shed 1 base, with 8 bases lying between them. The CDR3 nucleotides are TGCAGCGCAGGGGGGTCCTACGAGCAGTACTTC. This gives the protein CSAGGSYEQYF.

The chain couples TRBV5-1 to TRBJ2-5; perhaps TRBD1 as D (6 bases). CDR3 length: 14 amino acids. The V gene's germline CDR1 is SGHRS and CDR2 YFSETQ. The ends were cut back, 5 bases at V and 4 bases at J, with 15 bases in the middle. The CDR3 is CASRNTGTPETQYF. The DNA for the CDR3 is TGCGCCAGCAGAAACACAGGGACCCCAGAGACCCAGTACTTC.

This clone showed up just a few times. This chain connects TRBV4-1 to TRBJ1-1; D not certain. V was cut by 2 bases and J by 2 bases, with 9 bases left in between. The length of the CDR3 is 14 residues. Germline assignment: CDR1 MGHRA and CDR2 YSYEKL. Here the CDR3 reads CASSQQQYNTEAFF. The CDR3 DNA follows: TGCGCCAGCAGCCAACAACAGTATAACACTGAAGCTTTCTTT.

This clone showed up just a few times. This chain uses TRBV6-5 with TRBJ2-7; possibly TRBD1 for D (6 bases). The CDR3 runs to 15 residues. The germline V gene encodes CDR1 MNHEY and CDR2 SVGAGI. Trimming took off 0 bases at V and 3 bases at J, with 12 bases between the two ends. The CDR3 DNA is TGTGCCAGCAGTTACTCGCAGGGGTTCGGCTACGAGCAGTACTTC. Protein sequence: CASSYSQGFGYEQYF.

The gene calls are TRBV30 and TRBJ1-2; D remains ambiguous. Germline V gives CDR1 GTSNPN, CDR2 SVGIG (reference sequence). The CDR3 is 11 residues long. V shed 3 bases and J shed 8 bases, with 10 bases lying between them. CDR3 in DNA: TGTGCCTGGAGCCCCTCCGCGGGCTACACCTTC. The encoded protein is CAWSPSAGYTF.

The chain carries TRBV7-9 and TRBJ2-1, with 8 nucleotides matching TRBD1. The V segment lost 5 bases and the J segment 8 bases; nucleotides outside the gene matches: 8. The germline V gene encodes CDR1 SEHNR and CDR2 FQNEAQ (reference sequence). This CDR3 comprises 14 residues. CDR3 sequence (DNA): TGTGCCAGCAGCCTGGGGACAGGAGAGGATGAGCAGTTCTTC. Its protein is CASSLGTGEDEQFF.

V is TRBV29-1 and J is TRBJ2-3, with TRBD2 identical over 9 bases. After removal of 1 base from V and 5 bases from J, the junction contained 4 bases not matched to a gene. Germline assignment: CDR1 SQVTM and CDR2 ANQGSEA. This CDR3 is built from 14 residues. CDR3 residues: CSVEGGGGRDTQYF. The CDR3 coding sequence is TGCAGCGTTGAAGGCGGGGGGGGCCGAGATACGCAGTATTTT.

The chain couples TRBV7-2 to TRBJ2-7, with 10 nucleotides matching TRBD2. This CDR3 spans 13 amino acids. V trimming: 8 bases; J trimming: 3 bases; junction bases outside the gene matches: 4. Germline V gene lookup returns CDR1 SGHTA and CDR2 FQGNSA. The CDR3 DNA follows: TGTGCCAGCCGACTAGCGGGTATCTACGAGCAGTACTTC. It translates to CASRLAGIYEQYF.

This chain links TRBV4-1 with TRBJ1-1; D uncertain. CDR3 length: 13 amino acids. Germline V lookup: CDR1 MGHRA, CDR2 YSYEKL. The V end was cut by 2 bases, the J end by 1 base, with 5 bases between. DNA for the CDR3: TGCGCCAGCAGCCAAATGAGGAACACTGAAGCTTTCTTT. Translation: CASSQMRNTEAFF.

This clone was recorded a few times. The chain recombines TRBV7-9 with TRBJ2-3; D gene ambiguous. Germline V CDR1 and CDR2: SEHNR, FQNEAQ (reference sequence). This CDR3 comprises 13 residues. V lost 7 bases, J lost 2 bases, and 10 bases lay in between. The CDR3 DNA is TGTGCCAGCACCAGGCTCTCCACAGATACGCAGTATTTT. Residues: CASTRLSTDTQYF.

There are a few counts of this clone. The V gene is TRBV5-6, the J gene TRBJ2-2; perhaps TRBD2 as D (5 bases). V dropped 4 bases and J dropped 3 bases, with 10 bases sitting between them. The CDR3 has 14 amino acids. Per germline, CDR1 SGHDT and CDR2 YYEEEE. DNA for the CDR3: TGTGCCAGCAGCCTCGGACTTTACACCGGGGAGCTGTTTTTT. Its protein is CASSLGLYTGELFF.

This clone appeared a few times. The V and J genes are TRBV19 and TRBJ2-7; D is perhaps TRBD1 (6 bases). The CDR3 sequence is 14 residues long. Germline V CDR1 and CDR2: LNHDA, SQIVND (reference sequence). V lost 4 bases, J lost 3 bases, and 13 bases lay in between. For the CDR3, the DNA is TGTGCCAGTAGTAAGGTGGGCAGGGGCTACGAGCAGTACTTC. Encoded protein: CASSKVGRGYEQYF.

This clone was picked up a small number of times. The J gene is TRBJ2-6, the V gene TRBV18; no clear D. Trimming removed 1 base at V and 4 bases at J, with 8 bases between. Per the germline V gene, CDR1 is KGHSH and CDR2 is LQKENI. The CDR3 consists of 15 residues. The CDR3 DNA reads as TGTGCCAGCTCACCACGGAGTCCCGGGGCCAACGTCCTGACTTTC. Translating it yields CASSPRSPGANVLTF.

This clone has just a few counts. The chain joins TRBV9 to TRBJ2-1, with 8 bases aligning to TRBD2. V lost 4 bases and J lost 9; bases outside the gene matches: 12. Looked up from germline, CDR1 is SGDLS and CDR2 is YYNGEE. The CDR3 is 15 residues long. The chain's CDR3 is CASSQPGVAGTEQFF. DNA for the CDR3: TGTGCCAGCAGCCAACCCGGAGTAGCGGGAACTGAGCAGTTCTTC.